The 10 T cell receptor beta chains given below trace back to one sample, sequenced in a study of OX40 agonist ivuxolimab in advanced cancers. Libraries were prepared through the immunoSEQ multiplex PCR assay. The table comes from immuneACCESS by way of TCRdb, which keeps in-frame sequences with V and J called. Part of the clones is missing from these tables; in studies checked, under half for an unresolved V gene and the rest for unknown reasons. The sample yields some 5,100 clones; roughly two thirds were counted once. The ten largest clones take up approximately 76% of the sample. Sequencing used CD4+ or CD8+ T cells sorted from blood, obtained in a trial of the OX40 agonist ivuxolimab. These TCRs come from an adult with an advanced solid tumor such as melanoma, head and neck, liver or kidney cancer.

The rearrangement joins TRBV15 to TRBJ2-5; tentatively, D is TRBD2 (7 bases). Germline CDR1 and CDR2: LNHNV and YYDKDF (reference sequence). V lost 0 bases and J 5 bases, leaving 16 bases between the germline ends. The CDR3 runs to 16 residues. The CDR3 region is CATSRDPGGIRETQYF. As DNA, the CDR3 is TGTGCCACCAGCAGAGATCCGGGGGGCATTCGTGAGACCCAGTACTTC. Using reference TRBV15 and TRBJ2-5 for the parts outside the CDR3, the full variable domain is DAMVIQNPRYQVTQFGKPVTLSCSQTLNHNVMYWYQQKSSQAPKLLFHYYDKDFNNEADTPDNFQSRRPNTSFCFLDIRSPGLGDTAMYLCATSRDPGGIRETQYFGPGTRLLVL.

This chain links TRBV5-4 with TRBJ2-7; a possible D gene is TRBD1 (6 bases). Germline V gene lookup returns CDR1 SGHNT and CDR2 YYREEE (reference sequence). Trimming removed 4 bases from V and 5 bases from J, with 16 bases in between. The CDR3 is 14 residues long. DNA for the CDR3: TGTGCCAGCAGCCCGCTATATGGGGGCAACGAGCAGTACTTC. Amino acids: CASSPLYGGNEQYF. The entire variable domain, with the rest obtained from reference TRBV5-4 and TRBJ2-7, is as follows: ETGVTQSPTHLIKTRGQQVTLRCSSQSGHNTVSWYQQALGQGPQFIFQYYREEENGRGNFPPRFSGLQFPNYSSELNVNALELDDSALYLCASSPLYGGNEQYFGPGTRLTVT.

In this sample, this clone turned up a few times. This rearrangement joins TRBV4-3 to TRBJ2-7; maybe TRBD2 (5 bases). Germline V gene lookup returns CDR1 LGHNA and CDR2 YSLEER. The CDR3 is made up of 17 amino acids. Trimming took off 4 bases at V and 4 bases at J, with 23 bases between the two ends. The CDR3 reads CASSRTLEAAEIYEQYF. In DNA, the CDR3 is TGCGCCAGCAGCCGCACTTTGGAGGCCGCCGAGATATACGAGCAGTACTTC.

The chain recombines TRBV2 with TRBJ2-3, with 10 bases matching TRBD1. Germline assignment: CDR1 SNHLY and CDR2 FYNNEI. The length of the CDR3 is 14 residues. With V trimmed by 6 bases and J by 0 bases, 0 bases remained unmatched. CDR3 nucleotides: TGTGCCAGCAGGGACAGGGGGAGCACAGATACGCAGTATTTT. Translating gives CASRDRGSTDTQYF.

This clone came up a few times. The chain is built from TRBV7-8 and TRBJ1-1; D not certain. Germline V gene sequence: CDR1 SGHVS, CDR2 FQNEAQ. The CDR3 extends over 15 amino acids. Between the trimmed V and J ends, which lost 3 bases and 0 bases, there was a span of 11 bases. CDR3 loop: CASSFRGRVNTEAFF. The CDR3 bases are TGTGCCAGCAGCTTTCGTGGAAGGGTGAACACTGAAGCTTTCTTT.

The chain couples TRBV6-6 to TRBJ1-1; D not certain. This CDR3 is 15 amino acids long. V was shortened by 2 bases and J by 0 bases, with 10 bases between the two germline ends. Germline-derived CDR1 and CDR2 are MNHNY and SVGAGI (reference sequence). CDR3: CASSYDRTMNTEAFF. CDR3 sequence (DNA): TGTGCCAGCAGTTACGATCGTACAATGAACACTGAAGCTTTCTTT.

This clone was recorded once. The V gene is TRBV27, the J gene TRBJ2-2, with 8 bases lining up with TRBD2. Germline CDR1 and CDR2: MNHEY and SMNVEV (reference sequence). This CDR3 is 14 amino acids long. The J segment lost 7 bases and the V segment lost 6 bases, leaving 7 bases of the junction unmatched. The CDR3 loop is CASRGTSIRGELFF. Here the CDR3 DNA reads TGTGCCAGCAGGGGGACTAGTATTCGCGGGGAGCTGTTTTTT.

The chain links TRBV7-9 to TRBJ2-7; D assignment may be TRBD1 or TRBD2 (5 bases each). The CDR3 contains 13 residues. Trimming cost V 7 bases and J 2 bases, with 12 bases left between them. Germline CDR1 SEHNR, CDR2 FQNEAQ (reference sequence). The CDR3 protein is CASTQGTAYEQYF. For the CDR3, the DNA is TGTGCCAGCACTCAAGGGACGGCCTACGAGCAGTACTTC.

The J gene is TRBJ1-5, the V gene TRBV5-6; tentative D call: TRBD1 (5 bases). The CDR3 totals 15 residues. V lost 0 bases, J lost 6 bases, and 13 bases lay in between. The V gene's germline CDR1 is SGHDT and CDR2 YYEEEE. CDR3 nucleotide sequence: TGTGCCAGCAGCTTGGTCGTTCGGGGGTTTCAGCCCCAGCATTTT. Protein sequence: CASSLVVRGFQPQHF.

CDR3 loop: CATQLEGGSYEQYF. DNA of the CDR3: TGTGCCACTCAACTCGAGGGGGGAAGCTACGAGCAGTACTTC. The chain couples TRBV6-6 to TRBJ2-7; D is tentatively TRBD1 or TRBD2 (6 bases each). Germline V gene lookup returns CDR1 MNHNY and CDR2 SVGAGI (reference sequence). Trimming removed 10 bases at V and 3 bases at J, with 19 bases between. CDR3 length equals 14 residues.